The rows below give T cell receptor beta chains drawn from one sample of a study of T cell repertoires in cytomegalovirus infection. Antigens of these TCRs are unknown. TCRdb ran MiXCR on the reads and lists one entry per CDR3 protein. The sample contains approximately 300,000 distinct CDR3 sequences, about 28% of which appear only once. This specimen was cultured PBMCs, taken from culture after CMV antigen stimulation. The source of these receptors is a human donor in good health (CMV status not recorded). Some clones in this sample may be carry-over from other donors' samples. The CDR3 runs from the conserved cysteine through the conserved F or W. The order of the fields is J gene, clone size, D gene, V gene, CDR3 protein, CDR3 DNA. D genes are given only for firm matches. Not every row has a clone size; where given, it reads once, few, many or a size class.

TRBJ2-7,many,TRBD2,TRBV6-2/TRBV6-3,CASRAAGVLYEQYF,TGTGCCAGCAGGGCTGCGGGGGTCCTCTACGAGCAGTACTTC
TRBJ2-7,.,TRBD1,TRBV6-1,CASTRTGTASYEQYF,TGTGCCAGCACCCGTACCGGGACAGCCTCCTACGAGCAGTACTTC
TRBJ2-2,.,.,TRBV15,CATSRFIPGAGELFF,TGTGCCACCAGCAGATTTATTCCCGGAGCGGGGGAGCTGTTTTTT
TRBJ2-5,.,.,TRBV6-8,CASSYSHRAKETQYF,TGTGCCAGCAGTTACTCGCACAGGGCCAAGGAGACCCAGTACTTC
TRBJ1-4,few,.,TRBV3-1,CASTKMTARNEKLFF,TGTGCCAGCACTAAGATGACGGCAAGAAATGAAAAACTGTTTTTT
TRBJ1-5,few,.,TRBV7-9,CASSLALGGGWQPQHF,TGTGCCAGCAGCTTAGCCCTCGGGGGCGGGTGGCAGCCCCAGCATTTT
TRBJ1-3,few,TRBD1,TRBV12-3/TRBV12-4,CASSLSGQGASGNTIYF,TGTGCCAGCAGTTTATCCGGACAGGGGGCATCTGGAAACACCATATATTTT
TRBJ1-6,many,TRBD1,TRBV19,CASSPTGGGSPLHF,TGTGCCAGTAGTCCGACAGGGGGCGGCTCACCCCTCCACTTT
TRBJ1-3,.,.,TRBV6-1,CASSRGSGNTIYF,TGTGCCAGCAGTCGGGGATCTGGAAACACCATATATTTT
TRBJ2-7,.,.,TRBV29-1,CSTSEGGSYEQYF,TGCAGCACATCTGAGGGTGGCTCCTACGAGCAGTACTTC
TRBJ2-1,.,TRBD2,TRBV13,CASSRSSGVLSYNEQFF,TGTGCCAGCAGCCGCTCTAGCGGGGTCTTATCCTACAATGAGCAGTTCTTC
TRBJ1-2,.,.,TRBV6-5,CASRPGGSGGYTF,TGTGCCAGCAGACCGGGGGGCTCGGGTGGCTACACCTTC
TRBJ2-1,.,.,TRBV9,CASNRAGWDEQFF,TGTGCCAGCAACAGGGCGGGATGGGATGAGCAGTTCTTC
TRBJ1-2,few,.,TRBV6-1,CASSELTDLRGYTF,TGTGCCAGCAGTGAACTGACAGATTTAAGGGGCTACACCTTC
TRBJ1-5,few,.,TRBV28,CASSLFPTGDSNQPQHF,TGTGCCAGCAGTTTATTCCCGACAGGAGATAGCAATCAGCCCCAGCATTTT
TRBJ1-3,few,.,TRBV20-1,CSARPSAHSGNTIYF,TGCAGTGCTAGGCCCTCTGCTCACTCTGGAAACACCATATATTTT
TRBJ2-1,few,.,TRBV7-2,CASSFRGLHEQFF,TGTGCCAGCAGCTTCAGAGGGCTCCATGAGCAGTTCTTC
TRBJ2-1,.,.,TRBV7-3,CASSPQAGSYNEQFF,TGTGCCAGCAGCCCCCAAGCGGGCTCCTACAATGAGCAGTTCTTC
TRBJ2-3,.,.,TRBV29-1,CSVRPSRPDTQYF,TGCAGCGTTAGGCCTAGCCGACCAGATACGCAGTATTTT
TRBJ2-2,.,TRBD2,TRBV11-2,CASSFGPGTSGSTGELFF,TGTGCCAGCAGCTTCGGCCCGGGGACTAGCGGGAGTACCGGGGAGCTGTTTTTT
TRBJ1-1,.,.,TRBV6-2/TRBV6-3,CASAQDERVTEAFF,TGTGCCAGCGCTCAAGATGAGAGGGTTACTGAAGCTTTCTTT
TRBJ2-1,.,TRBD2,TRBV20-1,CSADIAGGSYNEQFF,TGCAGTGCTGACATAGCGGGAGGCTCCTACAATGAGCAGTTCTTC
TRBJ2-3,.,TRBD1,TRBV19,CASSHDRDINTDTQYF,TGTGCCAGTAGCCATGACAGGGACATCAACACAGATACGCAGTATTTT
TRBJ1-1,.,.,TRBV20-1,CSARDTGGANTEAFF,TGCAGTGCTAGAGATACTGGGGGGGCGAACACTGAAGCTTTCTTT
TRBJ1-1,many,.,TRBV19,CASRSGGTTEAFF,TGTGCCAGTAGATCTGGAGGGACCACTGAAGCTTTCTTT
TRBJ2-3,few,TRBD1,TRBV9,CASSPTGSSLDTQYF,TGTGCCAGCAGCCCGACAGGGAGCTCCCTAGATACGCAGTATTTT
TRBJ2-7,once,TRBD1,TRBV27,CASRQGTSSYEQYF,TGTGCCAGCCGACAGGGGACGAGCTCCTACGAGCAGTACTTC
TRBJ1-2,many,TRBD1,TRBV6-2/TRBV6-3,CASSYTRGQDLTGYGYTF,TGTGCCAGCAGTTACACCCGGGGACAGGACCTAACGGGGTATGGCTACACCTTC
TRBJ1-3,few,TRBD1,TRBV7-6,CASSPLVGQEQYSGNTIYF,TGTGCCAGCAGCCCCCTGGTGGGACAGGAACAATACTCTGGAAACACCATATATTTT
TRBJ1-3,few,.,TRBV12-3/TRBV12-4,CASTRRSSGNTIYF,TGTGCCAGCACAAGGCGGAGCTCTGGAAACACCATATATTTT
TRBJ1-5,many,.,TRBV7-2,CASSFSGRGLNQPQHF,TGTGCCAGCAGCTTTAGCGGTAGGGGTCTCAATCAGCCCCAGCATTTT
TRBJ2-3,.,TRBD2,TRBV20-1,CSAFGLAGESSTDTQYF,TGCAGTGCCTTCGGACTAGCGGGGGAATCTAGCACAGATACGCAGTATTTT
TRBJ1-2,many,.,TRBV20-1,CSASRWGDGYTF,TGCAGTGCTAGTCGGTGGGGAGATGGCTACACCTTC
TRBJ2-2,.,.,TRBV6-5,CASSRPNHRVGGELFF,TGTGCCAGCAGTCGCCCAAATCACAGGGTTGGCGGGGAGCTGTTTTTT
TRBJ2-7,many,TRBD2,TRBV7-6,CASSPSGRVSEQYF,TGTGCCAGCAGTCCTAGCGGGAGAGTGTCCGAGCAGTACTTC
TRBJ1-2,few,TRBD1,TRBV6-6,CASSYNPGGIYGYTF,TGTGCCAGCAGTTACAATCCAGGGGGCATCTATGGCTACACCTTC
TRBJ2-7,few,.,TRBV6-1,CASSEGTDYEQYF,TGTGCCAGCAGTGAAGGTACAGACTACGAGCAGTACTTC
TRBJ2-2,.,.,TRBV7-2,CASSFDWNTGELFF,TGTGCCAGCAGCTTTGATTGGAACACCGGGGAGCTGTTTTTT
TRBJ1-2,few,.,TRBV27,CASSLRDRLGYGYTF,TGTGCCAGCAGTCTCCGGGACCGCCTGGGCTATGGCTACACCTTC